This T cell receptor beta chain was captured in a study of molecular identifiers for immune sequencing clone quantification. TCRdb fed the PCR reads into MiXCR, producing one record per CDR3 protein. The sample carries about 320,000 distinct CDR3 sequences, about a fifth recorded once. At least ten counts were recorded for this clonotype. Looked up from germline, CDR1 is SGHDN and CDR2 is FVKESK. CDR3 length: 13 amino acids. Trimming removed 0 bases from V and 8 bases from J, with 8 bases in between. Material for sequencing was naive CD8+ T cells from blood, with Jurkat cell RNA spiked in. Described subset: FACS-sorted CD8+CD4-CCR7+CD45RA+ naive T cells. This receptor was obtained from a human donor in good health. Some libraries in this study had Jurkat cell RNA spiked in. The chain combines TRBV14 with TRBJ2-1; D might be TRBD2 (5 bases). The CDR3 nucleotides read TGTGCCAGCAGCCAAGAAGGACTGCATGAGCAGTTCTTC. The encoded protein is CASSQEGLHEQFF.